Reported below is one TCR beta chain. The source of the sample is a study of blood T cell repertoires in COVID-19. Germline V gives CDR1 SGDLS, CDR2 YYNGEE. The CDR3 has 14 residues. V was pared by 3 bases and J by 8 bases, with 4 bases of the junction left unmatched. Clones were read by immunoSEQ multiplex PCR, and TCRdb kept only the in-frame ones, dropping some. Seen here are over 150,000 clones, 84% observed once, and the top ten hold approximately 7.3%. The sequence derives from a man aged 50 to 59 who had recovered from COVID-19. The sequencing sample was made of PBMCs or T cells enriched from blood (not recorded which). The rearrangement joins TRBV9 to TRBJ2-2; TRBD2 agrees at 10 bases. CDR3 sequence reads: CASSARTSGGELFF. In nucleotides, the CDR3 is TGTGCCAGCAGCGCCCGGACTAGCGGAGGGGAGCTGTTTTTT.